A selection of T cell receptor beta chains follows, all from one sample in a study of control samples from healthy donors and cancer patients. This table comes from immunoSEQ multiplex PCR, and its TCRdb copy is limited to in-frame clones, with some not included. The table shows approximately 97,000 clones, with over 80% occurring only once. Specimen: blood. The receptors stem from a man younger than 40 in good health. Both conserved end residues are part of each CDR3. Fields, in order: J gene, D gene, clone size, V gene, CDR3 protein, CDR3 DNA. D genes are given only for firm matches. Clone sizes are given selectively: once, few, many, or a class where the clone is expanded.

TRBJ1-1	NA	NA	TRBV10-3	CAISEVLALNTEAFF	TGTGCCATCAGTGAGGTGCTAGCCTTGAACACTGAAGCTTTCTTT
TRBJ1-1	NA	NA	TRBV18	CASSPSAQGLNTEAFF	TGTGCCAGCTCACCATCGGCGCAGGGCCTGAACACTGAAGCTTTCTTT
TRBJ1-2	NA	NA	TRBV6-1	CASSEALGQGYGYTF	TGTGCCAGCAGTGAAGCGCTAGGGCAGGGTTATGGCTACACCTTC
TRBJ1-2	NA	NA	TRBV15	CATSPDGANYGYTF	TGTGCCACCTCCCCCGACGGAGCTAACTATGGCTACACCTTC
TRBJ2-3	NA	NA	TRBV6-4	CASSEKGSTDTQYF	TGTGCCAGCAGTGAAAAGGGGAGTACAGATACGCAGTATTTT
TRBJ2-7	TRBD1	NA	TRBV6-6	CASSLMPGQGTEQYF	TGTGCCAGCAGCCTAATGCCGGGACAGGGGACCGAGCAGTACTTC
TRBJ1-5	TRBD1	NA	TRBV12-5	CASGLDRGSNQPQHF	TGTGCTAGTGGCCTGGACAGGGGGAGCAATCAGCCCCAGCATTTT
TRBJ2-1	NA	NA	TRBV29-1	CSVVTSWDEQFF	TGCAGCGTAGTGACAAGTTGGGATGAGCAGTTCTTC
TRBJ1-2	NA	NA	TRBV28	CASSLQRGDATYGYTF	TGTGCCAGCAGTTTACAGAGGGGCGACGCCACTTATGGCTACACCTTC
TRBJ2-7	TRBD2	NA	TRBV6-6	CASSKAGAYEQYF	TGTGCCAGCAGCAAAGCGGGAGCCTACGAGCAGTACTTC
TRBJ2-4	NA	NA	TRBV7-2	CASSSQGSRAKNIQYF	TGTGCCAGCAGCTCGCAGGGTTCCCGAGCCAAAAACATTCAGTACTTC
TRBJ1-5	NA	NA	TRBV2	CASRTAEGSNQPQHF	TGTGCCAGCAGGACAGCCGAAGGAAGCAATCAGCCCCAGCATTTT
TRBJ1-4	NA	NA	TRBV7-8	CASSPQTGGREKLFF	TGTGCCAGCAGCCCACAGACTGGGGGAAGGGAAAAACTGTTTTTT
TRBJ1-4	TRBD1	NA	TRBV4-1	CASSQAGTGGNEKLFF	TGCGCCAGCAGCCAGGCCGGGACAGGGGGTAATGAAAAACTGTTTTTT
TRBJ2-2	TRBD1	NA	TRBV5-1	CASSPDRATGELFF	TGCGCCAGCAGCCCGGACAGGGCGACCGGGGAGCTGTTTTTT
TRBJ2-2	TRBD1	few	TRBV30	CAWSVRTGGTGELFF	TGTGCCTGGAGTGTACGGACAGGTGGGACCGGGGAGCTGTTTTTT
TRBJ1-2	NA	NA	TRBV4-2	CASSQDRRDDYGYTF	TGTGCCAGCAGCCAAGATAGGCGGGACGACTATGGCTACACCTTC
TRBJ2-3	NA	NA	TRBV16	CASSPRYSPSTDTQYF	TGTGCCAGCAGCCCTCGTTACAGTCCTAGCACAGATACGCAGTATTTT
TRBJ2-3	TRBD1	NA	TRBV15	CATSSGQGTDTQYF	TGTGCCACCAGCTCGGGACAGGGTACAGATACGCAGTATTTT
TRBJ1-2	NA	NA	TRBV12-3/TRBV12-4	CASSLRAGEGYTF	TGTGCCAGCAGTTTAAGGGCAGGGGAAGGCTACACCTTC
TRBJ1-5	TRBD1	NA	TRBV6-1	CASSEAVGQGHQPQHF	TGTGCCAGCAGTGAAGCGGTGGGACAGGGACATCAGCCCCAGCATTTT
TRBJ1-4	NA	NA	TRBV4-2	CASSLLDARGIEKLFF	TGTGCCAGCAGCCTATTGGATGCGCGAGGAATCGAAAAACTGTTTTTT
TRBJ2-3	NA	NA	TRBV2	CASSEEVDTQYF	TGTGCCAGCAGTGAAGAAGTGGATACGCAGTATTTT
TRBJ1-4	NA	NA	TRBV7-2	CASRGGGNEKLFF	TGTGCCAGCAGAGGGGGTGGTAATGAAAAACTGTTTTTT
TRBJ1-2	NA	NA	TRBV4-2	CASSQDEADGYTF	TGTGCCAGCAGCCAAGATGAGGCGGATGGCTACACCTTC
TRBJ2-7	NA	NA	TRBV4-2	CASSPHDSYEQYF	TGTGCCAGCAGCCCCCATGACTCCTACGAGCAGTACTTC
TRBJ2-5	NA	many	TRBV4-2	CASSQDGGPGTPNNQWRAQYF	TGTGCCAGCAGCCAAGATGGGGGACCAGGCACCCCAAACAATCAGTGGAGGGCCCAGTACTTC
TRBJ1-2	NA	NA	TRBV7-9	CASSLEGLDGYTF	TGTGCCAGCAGCTTAGAAGGGCTAGATGGCTACACCTTC
TRBJ1-5	NA	NA	TRBV19	CASSIEGDQSQHF	TGTGCCAGTAGTATAGAAGGTGATCAGTCCCAGCATTTT
TRBJ2-7	NA	NA	TRBV11-3	CASSKTTGSYEQYF	TGTGCCAGCAGCAAAACGACCGGTAGCTACGAGCAGTACTTC
TRBJ1-6	NA	many	TRBV19	CASMSDGYNSPLHF	TGTGCCAGTATGTCGGACGGCTATAATTCACCCCTCCACTTT
TRBJ2-3	NA	NA	TRBV24-1	CATSDFEQGTDTQYF	TGTGCCACCAGTGATTTTGAGCAGGGAACAGATACGCAGTATTTT
TRBJ2-7	NA	NA	TRBV27	CASSLANGRLSPYEQYF	TGTGCCAGCAGTTTAGCCAATGGCCGCCTGAGCCCCTACGAGCAGTACTTC
TRBJ2-1	TRBD2	NA	TRBV27	CASSHPPLWGGSSYNEQFF	TGTGCCAGCAGCCACCCGCCCTTATGGGGGGGGAGCTCCTACAATGAGCAGTTCTTC
TRBJ2-3	NA	NA	TRBV3-1/TRBV3-2	CASSQRGRIGTDTQYF	TGTGCCAGCAGCCAACGGGGGCGAATCGGCACAGATACGCAGTATTTT
TRBJ1-4	TRBD1	NA	TRBV29-1	CSVKDRNIEKLFF	TGCAGCGTTAAGGACAGGAACATTGAAAAACTGTTTTTT
TRBJ1-2	TRBD1	NA	TRBV5-1	CASSSTGGAYGYTF	TGCGCCAGCAGCTCGACAGGGGGGGCCTATGGCTACACCTTC